Listed below are T cell receptor beta chains from one sample, sequenced in a study of blood T cell repertoires in COVID-19. Assay used: immunoSEQ multiplex PCR; TCRdb lists only in-frame clones, some missing. The sample shows roughly 200,000 clones, more than 80% of them seen only once. The sequenced material came from PBMCs or T cells enriched from blood (not recorded which). These receptors all come from a man between 40 and 49 years old who had recovered from COVID-19. CDR3s include the opening cysteine and the closing phenylalanine or tryptophan.

v_gene	j_gene	CDR3aa
TRBV11-2	TRBJ2-3	CASSLDGTGVDTQYF
TRBV10-2	TRBJ1-3	CASSDPLYGTIYF
TRBV14	TRBJ1-6	CASSQSGEWNSPLHF
TRBV7-8	TRBJ1-5	CASSPGTATGGQPQHF
TRBV12-3/TRBV12-4	TRBJ2-3	CASSLRVADTQYF
TRBV11-2	TRBJ2-3	CASSLGTIYTQYF
TRBV11-1	TRBJ1-1	CASSLVGQGNTEAFF
TRBV7-2	TRBJ1-3	CASSPEGSPGNTIYF
TRBV12-3/TRBV12-4	TRBJ1-2	CASSFQGVSGYTF
TRBV3-1/TRBV3-2	TRBJ1-6	CASSQAWTGPAPLHF
TRBV27	TRBJ2-7	CASSLDLSYEQYF
TRBV10-3	TRBJ1-2	CAISEWGPLNGYTF
TRBV25-1	TRBJ2-2	CASSKAYTGELFF
TRBV11-2	TRBJ1-2	CASSLALRDGYTF
TRBV6-5	TRBJ1-2	CASSSLQGSYGYTF
TRBV27	TRBJ2-1	CASSLNVQGVGEQFF
TRBV6-5	TRBJ1-3	CASSYSSRVSGNTIYF
TRBV3-1/TRBV3-2	TRBJ2-7	CASSLRTAPYEQYF
TRBV11-3	TRBJ2-1	CASSLGGGLAYNEQFF
TRBV2	TRBJ2-2	CASRTGTGGFAGELFF
TRBV5-4	TRBJ1-2	CASSFGGSSNYGYTF
TRBV18	TRBJ1-4	CASSLGTGSEKLFF
TRBV19	TRBJ2-3	CASSIGNTDTQYF
TRBV6-5	TRBJ1-3	CASTEGEGGNTIYF
TRBV3-1/TRBV3-2	TRBJ1-3	CASSPGAGNTIYF
TRBV5-4	TRBJ2-2	CASSSPREVNTGELFF
TRBV7-3	TRBJ2-3	CASSTQGRDTQYF
TRBV3-1/TRBV3-2	TRBJ1-6	CASSQETSTGYNSPLHF
TRBV5-4	TRBJ2-7	CASSLYGYEQYF
TRBV6-5	TRBJ2-7	CASNRDRVSYEQYF
TRBV7-3	TRBJ2-7	CASSLTGAGQVYEQYF
TRBV18	TRBJ1-1	CASSLIPTGTNTEAFF
TRBV13	TRBJ2-2	CASSTSSETTGLFF
TRBV2	TRBJ1-4	CASSGLPNEKLFF
TRBV18	TRBJ1-6	CASSQGGYNSPLHF
TRBV5-6	TRBJ1-1	CASTWGGETEAFF
TRBV19	TRBJ1-5	CASSIWGGNQPQHF
TRBV30	TRBJ1-2	CAWSVRRDYGYTF
TRBV9	TRBJ1-6	CASSTRDRGSYSPLHF
TRBV4-1	TRBJ1-1	CASSQVLGDRDRGPPAEAFF
TRBV29-1	TRBJ1-2	CSALTAGGYTF
TRBV5-8	TRBJ1-1	CASSRGQGNTEAFF
TRBV29-1	TRBJ2-1	CSVAGGRNEQFF
TRBV2	TRBJ2-7	CASSERRTGWTEQYF
TRBV28	TRBJ1-4	CATSPRDRGNEKLFF